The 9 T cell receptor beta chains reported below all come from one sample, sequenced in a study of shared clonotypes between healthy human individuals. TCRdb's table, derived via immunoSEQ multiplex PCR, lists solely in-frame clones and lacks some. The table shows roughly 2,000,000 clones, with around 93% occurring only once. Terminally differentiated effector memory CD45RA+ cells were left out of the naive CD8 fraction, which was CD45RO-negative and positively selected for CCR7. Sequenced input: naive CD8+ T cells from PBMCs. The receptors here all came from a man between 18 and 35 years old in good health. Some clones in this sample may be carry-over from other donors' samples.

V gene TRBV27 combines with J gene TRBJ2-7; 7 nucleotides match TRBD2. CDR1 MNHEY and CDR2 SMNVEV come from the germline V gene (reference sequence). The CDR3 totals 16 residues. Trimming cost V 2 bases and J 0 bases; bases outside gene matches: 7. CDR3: CASSLVSSGLSYEQYF. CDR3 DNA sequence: TGTGCCAGCAGTTTAGTCTCTAGCGGCCTCTCCTACGAGCAGTACTTC.

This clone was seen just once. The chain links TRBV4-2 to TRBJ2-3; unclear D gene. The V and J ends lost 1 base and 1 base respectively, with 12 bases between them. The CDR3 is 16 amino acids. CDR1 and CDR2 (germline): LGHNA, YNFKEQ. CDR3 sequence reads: CASSQGLVGRTDTQYF. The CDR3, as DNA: TGTGCCAGCAGCCAAGGATTAGTCGGGCGCACAGATACGCAGTATTTT.

CDR3 bases: TGCGCCAGCAGCTCGACCGGACAGGGTTACGAGCAGTACTTC. Translation gives CASSSTGQGYEQYF. V is TRBV5-1 and J is TRBJ2-7, with 8 nucleotides matching TRBD1. J lost 4 bases, V lost 3 bases, and 6 bases had no gene match. Germline loops: CDR1 SGHRS, CDR2 YFSETQ. CDR3 length: 14 amino acids.

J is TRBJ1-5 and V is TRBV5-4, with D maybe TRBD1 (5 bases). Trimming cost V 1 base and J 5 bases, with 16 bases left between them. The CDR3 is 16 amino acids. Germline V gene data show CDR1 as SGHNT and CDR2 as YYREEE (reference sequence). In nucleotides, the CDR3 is TGTGCCAGCAGCTTGTACCGCAGCGGGGCGGATCAGCCCCAGCATTTT. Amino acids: CASSLYRSGADQPQHF. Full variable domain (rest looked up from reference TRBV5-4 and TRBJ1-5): ETGVTQSPTHLIKTRGQQVTLRCSSQSGHNTVSWYQQALGQGPQFIFQYYREEENGRGNFPPRFSGLQFPNYSSELNVNALELDDSALYLCASSLYRSGADQPQHFGDGTRLSIL.

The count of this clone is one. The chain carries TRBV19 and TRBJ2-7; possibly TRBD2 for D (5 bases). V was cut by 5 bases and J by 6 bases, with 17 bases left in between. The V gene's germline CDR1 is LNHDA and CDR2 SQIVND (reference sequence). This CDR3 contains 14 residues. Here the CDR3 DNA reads TGTGCCAGTAGTTTGGTCGGGGTTCCCCTCGAGCAGTACTTC. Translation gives CASSLVGVPLEQYF.

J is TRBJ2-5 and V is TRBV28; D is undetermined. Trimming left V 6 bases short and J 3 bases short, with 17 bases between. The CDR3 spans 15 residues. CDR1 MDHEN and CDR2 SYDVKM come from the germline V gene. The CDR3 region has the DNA TGTGCCAGCAGGGCATATGGCAGCCCCAAAGAGACCCAGTACTTC. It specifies CASRAYGSPKETQYF.

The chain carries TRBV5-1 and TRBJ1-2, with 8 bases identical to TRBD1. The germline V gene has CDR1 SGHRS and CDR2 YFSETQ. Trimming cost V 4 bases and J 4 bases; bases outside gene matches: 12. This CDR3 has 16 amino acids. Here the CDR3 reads CASSPDRQGIIYGYTF. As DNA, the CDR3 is TGCGCCAGCAGCCCTGACCGACAGGGGATTATCTATGGCTACACCTTC.

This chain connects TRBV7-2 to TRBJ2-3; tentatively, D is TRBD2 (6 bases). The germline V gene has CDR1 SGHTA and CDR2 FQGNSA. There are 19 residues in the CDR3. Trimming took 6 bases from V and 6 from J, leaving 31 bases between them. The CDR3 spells CASSALRRGGRSRTDTQYF. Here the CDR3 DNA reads TGTGCCAGCAGTGCTTTGAGAAGAGGTGGGAGGTCCCGGACGGATACGCAGTATTTT.

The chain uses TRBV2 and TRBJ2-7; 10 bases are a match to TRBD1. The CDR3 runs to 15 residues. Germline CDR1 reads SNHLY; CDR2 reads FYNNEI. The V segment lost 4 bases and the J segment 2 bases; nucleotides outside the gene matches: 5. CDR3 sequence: CASSGWGTGAYEQYF. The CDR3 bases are TGTGCCAGCAGTGGGTGGGGGACAGGGGCCTACGAGCAGTACTTC.